This TCR beta chain was retrieved from a study of T cell responses to AZD1222 COVID-19 vaccine. Assay: immunoSEQ multiplex PCR; the TCRdb copy retains only in-frame clones and omits some. This sample carries approximately 80,000 clones, 80% to 90% of them seen once, and the ten largest clones take 3.4%. The CDR3 is 14 amino acids. Germline V CDR1 and CDR2: MNHEY, SMNVEV (reference sequence). V dropped 5 bases and J dropped 3 bases, with 13 bases sitting between them. The sequence was collected from an adult who received the AZD1222 COVID-19 vaccine. Sequencing used peripheral blood, obtained 28 days after the second AZD1222 dose. This chain uses TRBV27 with TRBJ1-2, with a tentative D call TRBD1 (6 bases). The CDR3 protein is CASSPSGGYYGYTF. CDR3 bases: TGTGCCAGCAGTCCCTCGGGGGGCTACTATGGCTACACCTTC.